This TCR beta chain was captured in a study of T cells in Graves' hyperthyroidism and ophthalmopathy. Inclusion characteristics of ophthalmopathy patients comprised a Clinical Activity Score of at least 3, a NOSPECS grade of at least 4, and duration under 3 months. Template material for amplifying TCR beta CDR3 regions consisted of RNA transcripts. A first-round RT-PCR of the TCR CDR3 used the HTBI primer set. TCRdb redid the calling of the multiplex PCR reads with MiXCR, one entry per CDR3 protein. The sample has over 450,000 distinct CDR3 sequences; about a sixth are singletons. V lost 5 bases and J lost 1; bases outside the gene matches: 6. The CDR3 runs to 15 residues. The germline V gene encodes CDR1 SGHRS and CDR2 YFSETQ. Findings and limits, study-wide: Ophthalmopathy could be told apart from stable hyperthyroidism with a 13 V-J model.

This clonotype was observed many times. Its antigen is unidentified. Sequencing used blood. This clonotype originated in a woman between 18 and 29 years old with Graves' ophthalmopathy. The chain joins TRBV5-1 to TRBJ2-3, with 8 bases fitting TRBD2. This CDR3 reads CASSYQTSGTDTQYF. CDR3 DNA: TGCGCCAGCAGTTATCAGACTAGCGGCACAGATACGCAGTATTTT.